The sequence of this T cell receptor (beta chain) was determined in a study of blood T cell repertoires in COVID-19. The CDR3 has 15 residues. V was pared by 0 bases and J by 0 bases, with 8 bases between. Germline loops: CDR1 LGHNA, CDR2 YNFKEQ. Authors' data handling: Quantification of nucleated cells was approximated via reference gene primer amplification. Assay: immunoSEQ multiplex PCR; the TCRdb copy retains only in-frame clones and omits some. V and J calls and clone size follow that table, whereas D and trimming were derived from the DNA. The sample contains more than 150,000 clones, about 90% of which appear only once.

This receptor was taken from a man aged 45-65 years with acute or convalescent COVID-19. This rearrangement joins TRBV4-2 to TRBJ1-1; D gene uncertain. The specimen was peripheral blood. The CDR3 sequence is CASSQDRLLNTEAFF. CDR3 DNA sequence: TGTGCCAGCAGCCAAGATCGTCTCTTGAACACTGAAGCTTTCTTT.